The source of this T cell receptor (beta chain) is a study of PD-L1 blockade in urothelial cancer. CDR3 length: 14 residues. The germline V and J ends were trimmed by 6 bases and 3 bases, with 11 bases remaining between them. From germline, CDR1 is MNHGY and CDR2 SAAAGT. This clone is large by share. TCRdb's copy holds only in-frame clones and misses some; the assay was immunoSEQ multiplex PCR. This sample has fewer than 500 clones, with 30% found just once. The V call is TRBV6-8, the J call TRBJ1-4, with D unclear. The sequencing used tumor tissue, collected before atezolizumab (anti-PD-L1) treatment. This receptor was taken from a man aged 80 or over with urothelial cancer. Here the CDR3 reads CASSPAVPNEKLFF. CDR3 bases: TGTGCCAGCAGCCCCGCAGTACCTAATGAAAAACTGTTTTTT.